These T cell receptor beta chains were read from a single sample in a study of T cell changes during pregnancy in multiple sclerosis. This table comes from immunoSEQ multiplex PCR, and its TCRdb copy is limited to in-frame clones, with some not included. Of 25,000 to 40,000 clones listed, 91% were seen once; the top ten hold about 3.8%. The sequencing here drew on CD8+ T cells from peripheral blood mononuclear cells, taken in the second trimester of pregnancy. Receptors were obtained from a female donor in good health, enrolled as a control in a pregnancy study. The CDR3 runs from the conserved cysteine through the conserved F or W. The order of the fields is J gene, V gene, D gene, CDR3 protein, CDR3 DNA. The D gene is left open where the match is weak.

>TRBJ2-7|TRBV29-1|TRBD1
CSVLTGGYYEQYF
TGCAGCGTATTGACAGGGGGATATTACGAGCAGTACTTC
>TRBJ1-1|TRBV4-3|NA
CASGPGSTNTEAFF
TGCGCCAGCGGGCCCGGATCAACGAACACTGAAGCTTTCTTT
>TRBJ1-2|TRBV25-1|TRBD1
CASSQTGSLDGYTF
TGTGCCAGCAGCCAGACAGGGTCCCTAGATGGCTACACCTTC
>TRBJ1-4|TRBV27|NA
CASSGETASHEKLFF
TGTGCCAGCAGCGGAGAGACAGCAAGCCACGAAAAACTGTTTTTT
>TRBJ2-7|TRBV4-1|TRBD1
CASSQELGYDRVDF
TGCGCCAGCAGCCAAGAACTCGGGTACGACAGGGTGGACTTC
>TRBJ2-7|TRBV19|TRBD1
CASSIGSYRTGAAYEQYF
TGTGCCAGTAGTATAGGTTCGTACCGGACAGGGGCGGCCTACGAGCAGTACTTC
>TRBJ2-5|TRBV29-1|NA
CSVYRDTQESSRETQYF
TGCAGCGTTTACCGGGACACTCAAGAGAGTAGTAGGGAGACCCAGTACTTC
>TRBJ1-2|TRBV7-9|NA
CASSLEAAAEANYGYTF
TGTGCCAGCAGCTTAGAGGCGGCCGCCGAGGCTAACTATGGCTACACCTTC
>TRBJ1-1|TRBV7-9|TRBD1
CASSLDRGGDTEAFF
TGTGCCAGCAGCTTGGACAGGGGTGGAGACACTGAAGCTTTCTTT
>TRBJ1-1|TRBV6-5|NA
CASSLLPGNTNTEAFF
TGTGCCAGCAGTTTACTTCCAGGGAATACGAACACTGAAGCTTTCTTT
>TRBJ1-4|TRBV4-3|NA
CASSQDGGRANEKLFF
TGCGCCAGCAGCCAAGATGGAGGGCGCGCTAATGAAAAACTGTTTTTT
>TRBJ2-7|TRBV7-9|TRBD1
CASSYRDRGYEQYF
TGTGCCAGCAGCTACCGGGACAGGGGCTACGAGCAGTACTTC
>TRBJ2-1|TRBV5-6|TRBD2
CASILMTSGVNEQFF
TGTGCCAGCATATTAATGACTAGCGGGGTTAATGAGCAGTTCTTC
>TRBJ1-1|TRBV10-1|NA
CASSGALVTEAFF
TGCGCCAGCAGTGGCGCTCTAGTCACTGAAGCTTTCTTT
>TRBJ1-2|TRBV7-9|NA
CASRDSAPLGYTF
TGTGCCAGCAGGGACAGCGCCCCTTTAGGCTACACCTTC
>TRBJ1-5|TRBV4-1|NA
CASSQSLGGMPQHF
TGCGCCAGCAGCCAGTCCTTGGGGGGGATGCCCCAGCATTTT
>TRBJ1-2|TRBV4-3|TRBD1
CASSQRNRGSYGYTF
TGCGCCAGCAGCCAACGAAACAGGGGGTCCTATGGCTACACCTTC